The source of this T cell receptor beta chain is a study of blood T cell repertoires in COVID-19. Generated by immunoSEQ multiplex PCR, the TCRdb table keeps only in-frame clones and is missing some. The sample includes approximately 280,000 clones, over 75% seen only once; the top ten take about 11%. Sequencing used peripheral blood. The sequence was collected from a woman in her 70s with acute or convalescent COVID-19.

In DNA, the CDR3 is TGTGCCAGCAGCCATTCTTCTCGCACAGATACGCAGTATTTT. This translates into CASSHSSRTDTQYF. The chain has TRBV3-1 (or the pseudogene TRBV3-2) and TRBJ2-3; the D is unclear. Germline V CDR1 and CDR2: LGHDT, YNNKEL (reference sequence). V shed 3 bases and J shed 1 base, with 8 bases lying between them. CDR3 length: 14 residues.